This T cell receptor (beta chain) appears in the sequencing data of a study of blood T cell repertoires in COVID-19. Whole-study context: COVID-19 samples, acute and convalescent, were from the United States, Italy and Spain. Sample material is recorded as cDNA or gDNA derived from T cells, B-cell-depleted T cells, or PBMCs.

Study processing details: For nucleated cells, counts were estimated from reference gene primer amplification. The protocol was immunoSEQ multiplex PCR, while the TCRdb copy is restricted to in-frame clones and leaves out a portion. The DNA gave D and trimming, while V, J and clone size come from that table. The sample includes roughly 200,000 clones, about 81% of them seen just once. The germline V gene encodes CDR1 SNHLY and CDR2 FYNNEI. The CDR3 loop spans 15 amino acids. V was pared by 6 bases and J by 3 bases, with 18 bases between. The origin of this receptor is a woman of 80 years or more with COVID-19, enrolled during active disease. The chain has TRBV2 and TRBJ2-7, with a tentative D call TRBD1 (6 bases). Material for sequencing was peripheral blood. The CDR3 nucleotides read TGTGCCAGCAGGGCGCTTACCACAGGGATCTACGAGCAGTACTTC. Translation: CASRALTTGIYEQYF.